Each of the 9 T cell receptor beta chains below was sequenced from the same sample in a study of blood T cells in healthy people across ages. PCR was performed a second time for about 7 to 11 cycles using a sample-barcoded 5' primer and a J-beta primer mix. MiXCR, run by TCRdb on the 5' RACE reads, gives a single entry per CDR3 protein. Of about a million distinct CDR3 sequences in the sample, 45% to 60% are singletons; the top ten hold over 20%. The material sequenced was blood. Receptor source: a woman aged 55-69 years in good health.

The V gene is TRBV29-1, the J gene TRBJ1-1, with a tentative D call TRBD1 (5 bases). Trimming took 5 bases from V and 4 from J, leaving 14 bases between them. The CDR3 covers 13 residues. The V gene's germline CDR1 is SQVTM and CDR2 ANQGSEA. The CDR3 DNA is TGCAGCGTTCAGGGTGCGGTGGGCACTGAAGCTTTCTTT. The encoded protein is CSVQGAVGTEAFF.

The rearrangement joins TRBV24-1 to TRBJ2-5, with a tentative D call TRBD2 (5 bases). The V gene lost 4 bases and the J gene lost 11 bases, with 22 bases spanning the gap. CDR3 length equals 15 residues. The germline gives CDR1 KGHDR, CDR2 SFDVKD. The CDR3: CATSEGSSGDNEQYF. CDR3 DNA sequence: TGTGCCACCAGTGAAGGTTCCAGCGGAGACAATGAGCAGTACTTC.

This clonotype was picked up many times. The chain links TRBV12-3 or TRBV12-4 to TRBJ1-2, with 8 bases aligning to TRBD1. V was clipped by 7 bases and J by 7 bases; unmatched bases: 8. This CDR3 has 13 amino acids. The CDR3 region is CASTPQGAAGYTF. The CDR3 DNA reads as TGTGCCAGCACACCCCAGGGGGCGGCTGGCTACACCTTC.

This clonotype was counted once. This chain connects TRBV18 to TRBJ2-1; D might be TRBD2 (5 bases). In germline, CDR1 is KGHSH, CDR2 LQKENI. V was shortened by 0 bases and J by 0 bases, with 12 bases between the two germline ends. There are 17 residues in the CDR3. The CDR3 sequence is CASSPPNSVSSYNEQFF. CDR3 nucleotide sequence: TGTGCCAGCTCACCACCTAATAGCGTGAGCTCCTACAATGAGCAGTTCTTC.

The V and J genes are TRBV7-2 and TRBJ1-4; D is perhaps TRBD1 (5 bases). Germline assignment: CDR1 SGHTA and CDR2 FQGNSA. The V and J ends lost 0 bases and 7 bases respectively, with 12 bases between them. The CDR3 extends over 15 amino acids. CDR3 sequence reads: CASSLAKGVGEKLFF. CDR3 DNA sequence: TGTGCCAGCAGCTTAGCCAAAGGGGTTGGTGAAAAACTGTTTTTT.

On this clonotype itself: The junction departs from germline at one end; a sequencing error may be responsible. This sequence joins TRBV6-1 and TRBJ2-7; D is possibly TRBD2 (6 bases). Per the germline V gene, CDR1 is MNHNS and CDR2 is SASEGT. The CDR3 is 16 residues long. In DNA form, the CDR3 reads TGTGCCAGCAGAGAAGAGGGCGCGGGGTCCCCGGGTACCCAGTACTTC. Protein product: CASREEGAGSPGTQYF.

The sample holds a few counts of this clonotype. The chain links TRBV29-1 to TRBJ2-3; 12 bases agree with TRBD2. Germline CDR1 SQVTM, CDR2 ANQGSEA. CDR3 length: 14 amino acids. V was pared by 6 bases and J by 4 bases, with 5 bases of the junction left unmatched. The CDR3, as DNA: TGCAGCGTGCAGACTAGCGGGAGACCAGATACGCAGTATTTT. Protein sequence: CSVQTSGRPDTQYF.

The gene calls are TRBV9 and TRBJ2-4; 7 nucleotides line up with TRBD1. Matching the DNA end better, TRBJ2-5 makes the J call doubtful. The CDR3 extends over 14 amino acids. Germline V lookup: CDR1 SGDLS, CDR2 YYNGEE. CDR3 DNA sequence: TGTGCCAGCAGCGTAGCAAAGACAGGGGAGACCCAGTACTTC. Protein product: CASSVAKTGETQYF.

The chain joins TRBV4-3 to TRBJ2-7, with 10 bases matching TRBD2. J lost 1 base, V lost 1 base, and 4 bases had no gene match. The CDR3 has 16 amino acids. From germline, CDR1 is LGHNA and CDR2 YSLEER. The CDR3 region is CASSQGPAGGSYEQYF. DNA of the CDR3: TGCGCCAGCAGCCAAGGTCCAGCGGGAGGGTCCTACGAGCAGTACTTC.